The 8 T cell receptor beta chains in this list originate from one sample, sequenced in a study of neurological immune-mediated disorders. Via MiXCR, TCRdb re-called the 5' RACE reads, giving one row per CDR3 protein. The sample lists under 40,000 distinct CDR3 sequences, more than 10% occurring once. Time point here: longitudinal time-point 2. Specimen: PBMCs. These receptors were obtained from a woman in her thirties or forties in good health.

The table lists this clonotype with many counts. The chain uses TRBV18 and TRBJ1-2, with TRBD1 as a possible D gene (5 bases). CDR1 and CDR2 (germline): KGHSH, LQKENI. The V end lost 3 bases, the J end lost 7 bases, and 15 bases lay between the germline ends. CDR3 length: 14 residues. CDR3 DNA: TGTGCCAGCTCACCCGGCAGGGCGGTTGGTGGCTACACCTTC. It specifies CASSPGRAVGGYTF. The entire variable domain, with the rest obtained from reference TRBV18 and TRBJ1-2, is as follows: NAGVMQNPRHLVRRRGQEARLRCSPMKGHSHVYWYRQLPEEGLKFMVYLQKENIIDESGMPKERFSAEFPKEGPSILRIQQVVRGDSAAYFCASSPGRAVGGYTFGSGTRLTVV.

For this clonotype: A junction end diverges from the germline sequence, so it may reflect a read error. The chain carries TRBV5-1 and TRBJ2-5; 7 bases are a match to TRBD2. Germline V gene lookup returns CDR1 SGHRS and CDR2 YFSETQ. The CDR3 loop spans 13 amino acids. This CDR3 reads CASSRGGAETHYF. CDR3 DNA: TGCGCCAGCAGCAGGGGAGGGGCAGAGACCCACTACTTC.

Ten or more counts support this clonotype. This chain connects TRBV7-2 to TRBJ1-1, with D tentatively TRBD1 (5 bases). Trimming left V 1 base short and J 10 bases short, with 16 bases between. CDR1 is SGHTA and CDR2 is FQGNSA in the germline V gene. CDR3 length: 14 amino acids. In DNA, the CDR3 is TGTGCCAGCAGCTTAGTTTCGGACACCGGCGGAGCTTTCTTT. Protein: CASSLVSDTGGAFF.

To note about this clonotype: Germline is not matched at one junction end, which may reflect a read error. The CDR3 nucleotides read TGCGTCAGCAGCTTAGAGGGCAGAGCAACCTATGAGCAGTACTTC. As protein: CVSSLEGRATYEQYF. The genes are TRBV5-1 and TRBJ2-7, with a possible D match to TRBD2 (5 bases). This CDR3 is 15 amino acids long. Germline V gives CDR1 SGHRS, CDR2 YFSETQ.

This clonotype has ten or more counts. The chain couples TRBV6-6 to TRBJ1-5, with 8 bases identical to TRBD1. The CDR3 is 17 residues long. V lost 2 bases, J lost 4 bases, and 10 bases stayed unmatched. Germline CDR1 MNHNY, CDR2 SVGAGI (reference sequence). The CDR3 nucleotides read TGTGCCAGCAGTTACCCCGGCAGGGGGCTACCAAATCAGCCCCAGCATTTT. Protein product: CASSYPGRGLPNQPQHF.

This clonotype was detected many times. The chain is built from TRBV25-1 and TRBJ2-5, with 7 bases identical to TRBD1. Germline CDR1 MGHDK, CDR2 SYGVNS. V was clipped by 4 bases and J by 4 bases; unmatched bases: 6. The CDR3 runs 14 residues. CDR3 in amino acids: CASSAPRQGETQYF. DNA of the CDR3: TGTGCCAGCAGTGCACCCCGACAGGGAGAGACCCAGTACTTC. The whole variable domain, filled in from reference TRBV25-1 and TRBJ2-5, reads EADIYQTPRYLVIGTGKKITLECSQTMGHDKMYWYQQDPGMELHLIHYSYGVNSTEKGDLSSESTVSRIRTEHFPLTLESARPSHTSQYLCASSAPRQGETQYFGPGTRLLVL.

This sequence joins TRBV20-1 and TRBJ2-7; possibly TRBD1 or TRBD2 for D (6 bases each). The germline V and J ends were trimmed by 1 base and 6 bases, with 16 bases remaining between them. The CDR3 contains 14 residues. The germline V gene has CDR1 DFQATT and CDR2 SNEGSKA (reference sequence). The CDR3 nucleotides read TGCAGTGCTAGAGTGGGGGGCTTGTATGGCGAGCAGTACTTC. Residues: CSARVGGLYGEQYF.

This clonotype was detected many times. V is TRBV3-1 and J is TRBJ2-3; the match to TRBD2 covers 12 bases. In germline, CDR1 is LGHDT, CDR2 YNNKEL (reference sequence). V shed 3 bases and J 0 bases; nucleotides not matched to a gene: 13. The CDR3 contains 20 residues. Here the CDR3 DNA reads TGTGCCAGCAGCCATGCGTACTCCGGGACTAGCGGGTCTAGCACAGATACGCAGTATTTT. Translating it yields CASSHAYSGTSGSSTDTQYF.